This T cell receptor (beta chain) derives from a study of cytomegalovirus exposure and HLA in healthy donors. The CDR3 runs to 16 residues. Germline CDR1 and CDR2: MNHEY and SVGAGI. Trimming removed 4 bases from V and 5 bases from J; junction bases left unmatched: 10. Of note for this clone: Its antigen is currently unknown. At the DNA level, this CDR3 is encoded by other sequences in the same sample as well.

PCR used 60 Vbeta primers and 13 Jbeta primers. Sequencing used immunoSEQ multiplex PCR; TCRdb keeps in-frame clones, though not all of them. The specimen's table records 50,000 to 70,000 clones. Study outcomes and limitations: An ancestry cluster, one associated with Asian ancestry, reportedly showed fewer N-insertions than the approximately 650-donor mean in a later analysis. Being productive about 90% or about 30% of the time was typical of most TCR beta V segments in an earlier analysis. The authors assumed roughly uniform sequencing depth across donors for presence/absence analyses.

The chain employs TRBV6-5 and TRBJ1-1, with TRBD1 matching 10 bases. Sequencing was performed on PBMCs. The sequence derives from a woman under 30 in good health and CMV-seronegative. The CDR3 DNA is TGTGCCAGCAGTTCCGATCGGGACAGGGGAGGAACTGAAGCTTTCTTT. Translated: CASSSDRDRGGTEAFF.